Presented here are 5 T cell receptor beta chains from one specimen sequenced in a study of T cells after yellow fever vaccination. TCRdb used MiXCR to reprocess the 5' RACE reads, holding one entry per CDR3 protein. Of 450,000 to 650,000 distinct CDR3 sequences listed, around a fifth are singletons. Sample: PBMCs, taken 21 days after the first yellow fever vaccination. These receptors were taken from a young man who received the YFV17D yellow fever vaccine.

The V and J genes are TRBV4-2 and TRBJ2-3, with 9 bases identical to TRBD2. CDR1 and CDR2 from the germline V gene are LGHNA and YNFKEQ. Trimming cost V 1 base and J 0 bases; bases outside gene matches: 2. There are 16 residues in the CDR3. DNA of the CDR3: TGTGCCAGCAGCCAAGTTAGCGGGGGTAGCACAGATACGCAGTATTTT. It yields the protein CASSQVSGGSTDTQYF.

This sequence joins TRBV4-3 and TRBJ2-3; 8 nucleotides line up with TRBD2. The CDR3 runs 16 residues. J was trimmed by 6 bases and V by 4 bases; bases with no gene match: 12. The germline V gene encodes CDR1 LGHNA and CDR2 YSLEER. CDR3: CASSPSAGAGGDTQYF. DNA for the CDR3: TGCGCCAGCAGCCCCTCAGCGGGGGCAGGCGGGGATACGCAGTATTTT.

The chain recombines TRBV10-3 with TRBJ2-1, with D maybe TRBD1 (5 bases). The CDR3 sequence is 16 residues long. V shed 0 bases and J shed 4 bases, with 13 bases lying between them. The germline gives CDR1 ENHRY, CDR2 SYGVKD. The CDR3 here is CAISESGAPRYNEQFF. DNA of the CDR3: TGTGCCATCAGTGAGTCTGGGGCGCCCCGTTACAATGAGCAGTTCTTC.

This clonotype was recorded a few times. J is TRBJ2-3 and V is TRBV3-1; 8 positions agree with TRBD2. This CDR3 region has 16 residues. Trimming took 2 bases from V and 0 from J; bases not matched to a gene: 4. CDR1 and CDR2 from the germline V gene are LGHDT and YNNKEL (reference sequence). CDR3 loop: CASSQWRGVSTDTQYF. The CDR3 bases are TGTGCCAGCAGCCAATGGCGGGGGGTAAGCACAGATACGCAGTATTTT.

The rearrangement joins TRBV7-2 to TRBJ2-7; D might be TRBD2 (7 bases). V was cut by 3 bases and J by 4 bases, with 10 bases left in between. There are 13 residues in the CDR3. Germline V CDR1 and CDR2: SGHTA, FQGNSA. The CDR3 DNA follows: TGTGCCAGCAGCTTGGGGGGGCTGTACGAGCAGTACGTC. Its translation is CASSLGGLYEQYV.